This T cell receptor beta chain is drawn from a study of cytomegalovirus exposure and HLA in healthy donors. Points from the study as a whole: Rarity characterized most TCR sequences, yet some public TCRs appeared in many donors. A later analysis revealed that TCR association rates differed between HLA loci, peaking at DRB1 and bottoming out at HLA-C. At a 0.05 false discovery rate, a later analysis found around 15,000 TCR beta sequences to be associated with HLA alleles.

For this clone: Its antigen is currently unknown.

The PCR employed 60 Vbeta primers together with 13 Jbeta primers. Some clones are missing from TCRdb's copy, which holds only in-frame ones; the method was immunoSEQ multiplex PCR. Of roughly 80,000 clones in the sample, roughly 70% are singletons; the top ten hold 4.9%. CDR1 is MNHEY, CDR2 SMNVEV, per germline (reference sequence). The CDR3 runs 17 residues. The germline V and J ends were trimmed by 7 bases and 4 bases, with 20 bases remaining between them. Likely unrecorded immune exposures existed in these nominally healthy donors. What was sequenced was PBMCs. The receptor's source is a man in his sixties in good health and CMV-seropositive. The chain recombines TRBV27 with TRBJ2-6, with D perhaps TRBD1 (7 bases). CDR3 sequence: CASTRRGRGTGANVLTF. CDR3 in DNA: TGTGCCAGCACCCGGAGGGGGCGCGGGACGGGGGCCAACGTCCTGACTTTC. The variable domain in full, with the rest retrieved from reference TRBV27 and TRBJ2-6, is EAQVTQNPRYLITVTGKKLTVTCSQNMNHEYMSWYRQDPGLGLRQIYYSMNVEVTDKGDVPEGYKVSRKEKRNFPLILESPSPNQTSLYFCASTRRGRGTGANVLTFGAGSRLTVL.